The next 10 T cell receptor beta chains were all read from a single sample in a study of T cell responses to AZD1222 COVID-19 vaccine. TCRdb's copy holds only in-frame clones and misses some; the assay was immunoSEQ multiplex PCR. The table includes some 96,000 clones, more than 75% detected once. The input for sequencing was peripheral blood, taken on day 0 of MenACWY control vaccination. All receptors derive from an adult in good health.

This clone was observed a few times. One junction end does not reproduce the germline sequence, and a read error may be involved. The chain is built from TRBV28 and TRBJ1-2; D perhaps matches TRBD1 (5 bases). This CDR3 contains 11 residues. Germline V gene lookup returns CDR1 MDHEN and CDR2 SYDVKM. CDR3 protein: CASSQARGEAF. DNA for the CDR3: TGTGCCAGCAGCCAAGCGCGGGGGGAAGCCTTC.

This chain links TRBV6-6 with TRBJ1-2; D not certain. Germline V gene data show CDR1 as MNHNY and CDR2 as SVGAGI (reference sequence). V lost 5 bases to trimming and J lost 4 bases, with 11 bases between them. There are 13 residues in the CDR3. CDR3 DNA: TGTGCCAGCAGTACCGGACGTACCTATGGCTACACCTTC. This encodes CASSTGRTYGYTF.

The CDR3 here is CAWIPRRPGSHSPLHF. The CDR3 nucleotides read TGTGCCTGGATTCCAAGGAGACCCGGGTCGCATTCACCCCTCCACTTT. V and J are TRBV30 and TRBJ1-6; D is uncertain. The germline gives CDR1 GTSNPN, CDR2 SVGIG (reference sequence). The V end lost 4 bases, the J end lost 8 bases, and 21 bases lay between the germline ends. The CDR3 sequence is 16 residues long.

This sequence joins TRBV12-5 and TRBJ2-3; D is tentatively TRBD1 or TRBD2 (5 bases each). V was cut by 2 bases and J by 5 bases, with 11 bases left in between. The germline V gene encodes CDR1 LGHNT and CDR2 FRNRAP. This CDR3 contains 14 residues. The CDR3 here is CASGLSGRGDTQYF. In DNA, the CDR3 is TGTGCTAGTGGTTTGTCAGGGAGAGGAGATACGCAGTATTTT.

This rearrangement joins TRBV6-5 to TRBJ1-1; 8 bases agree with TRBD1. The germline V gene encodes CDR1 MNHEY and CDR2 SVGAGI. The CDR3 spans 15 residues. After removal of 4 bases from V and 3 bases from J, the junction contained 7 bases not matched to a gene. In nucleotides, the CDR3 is TGTGCCAGCAGTTGGACAGGGTCGGGAGACACTGAAGCTTTCTTT. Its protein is CASSWTGSGDTEAFF.

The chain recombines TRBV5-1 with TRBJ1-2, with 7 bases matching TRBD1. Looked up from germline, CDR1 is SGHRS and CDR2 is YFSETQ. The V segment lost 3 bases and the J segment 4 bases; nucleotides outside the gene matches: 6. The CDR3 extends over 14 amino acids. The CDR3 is CASSSGTERYGYTF. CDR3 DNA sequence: TGCGCCAGCAGCTCGGGGACAGAGCGCTATGGCTACACCTTC.

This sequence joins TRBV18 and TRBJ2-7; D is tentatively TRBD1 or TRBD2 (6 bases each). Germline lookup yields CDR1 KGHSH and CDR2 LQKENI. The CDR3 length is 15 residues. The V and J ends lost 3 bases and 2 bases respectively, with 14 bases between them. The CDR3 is CASSPSGGRAYEQYF. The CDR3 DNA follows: TGTGCCAGCTCACCCTCCGGGGGCAGGGCCTACGAGCAGTACTTC.

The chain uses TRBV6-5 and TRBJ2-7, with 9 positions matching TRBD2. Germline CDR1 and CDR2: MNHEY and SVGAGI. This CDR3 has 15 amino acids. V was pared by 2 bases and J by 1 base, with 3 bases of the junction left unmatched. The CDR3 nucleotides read TGTGCCAGCAGTTACGCGGGAGGGGTGTCCTACGAGCAGTACTTC. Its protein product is CASSYAGGVSYEQYF.

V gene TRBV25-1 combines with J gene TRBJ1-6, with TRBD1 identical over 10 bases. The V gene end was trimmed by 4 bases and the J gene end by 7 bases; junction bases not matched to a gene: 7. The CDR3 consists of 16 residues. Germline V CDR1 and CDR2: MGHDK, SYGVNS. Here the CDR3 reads CASSASDRGRNSPLHF. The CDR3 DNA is TGTGCCAGCAGTGCCTCCGACAGGGGGCGCAATTCACCCCTCCACTTT.

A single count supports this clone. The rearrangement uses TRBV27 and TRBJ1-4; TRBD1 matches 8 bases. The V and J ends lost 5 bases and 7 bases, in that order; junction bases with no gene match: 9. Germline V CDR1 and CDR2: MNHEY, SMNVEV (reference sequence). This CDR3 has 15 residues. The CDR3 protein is CASSPRQGAAEKLFF. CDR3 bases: TGTGCCAGCAGTCCCCGTCAGGGGGCCGCTGAAAAACTGTTTTTT.